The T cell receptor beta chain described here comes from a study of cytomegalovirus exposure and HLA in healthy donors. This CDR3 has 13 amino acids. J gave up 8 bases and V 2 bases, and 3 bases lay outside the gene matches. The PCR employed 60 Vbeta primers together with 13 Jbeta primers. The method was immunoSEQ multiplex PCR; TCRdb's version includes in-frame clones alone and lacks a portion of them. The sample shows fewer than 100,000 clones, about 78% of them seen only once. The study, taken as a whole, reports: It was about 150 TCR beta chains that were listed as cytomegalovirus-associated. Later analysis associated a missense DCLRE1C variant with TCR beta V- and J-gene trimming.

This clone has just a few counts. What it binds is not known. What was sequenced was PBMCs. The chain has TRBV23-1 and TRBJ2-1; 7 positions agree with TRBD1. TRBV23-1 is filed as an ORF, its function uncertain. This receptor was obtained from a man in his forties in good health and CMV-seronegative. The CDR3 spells CASSQRGRHEQFF. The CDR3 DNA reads TGCGCCAGCAGTCAAAGGGGGCGACATGAGCAGTTCTTC.